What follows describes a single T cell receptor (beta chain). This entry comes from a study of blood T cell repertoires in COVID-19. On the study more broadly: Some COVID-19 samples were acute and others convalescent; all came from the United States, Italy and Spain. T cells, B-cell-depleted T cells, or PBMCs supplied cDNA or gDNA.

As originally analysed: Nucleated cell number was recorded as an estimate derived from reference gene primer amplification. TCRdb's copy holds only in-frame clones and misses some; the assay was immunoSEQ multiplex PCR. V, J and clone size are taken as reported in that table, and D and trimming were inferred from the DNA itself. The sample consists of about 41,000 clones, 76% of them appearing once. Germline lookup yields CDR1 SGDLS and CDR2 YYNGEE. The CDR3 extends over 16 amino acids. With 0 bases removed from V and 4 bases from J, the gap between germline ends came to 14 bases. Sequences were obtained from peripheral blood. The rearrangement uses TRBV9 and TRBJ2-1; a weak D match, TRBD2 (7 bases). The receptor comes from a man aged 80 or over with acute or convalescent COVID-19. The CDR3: CASSVGGGALYNEQFF. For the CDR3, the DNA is TGTGCCAGCAGCGTAGGAGGGGGGGCCTTGTACAATGAGCAGTTCTTC.